The clone carrying this T cell receptor beta chain occurred many times. Its antigen is unidentified. This sample was included in a study of human T cells and chemical hapten exposure. Unique molecular identifiers were attached to individual cDNA molecules within the library. Per the original methods: Across samples, TCR counts had a median of about 93,000 and ranged from roughly 23,224 to 690,600. TCRdb reanalysed the RACE reads using MiXCR and keeps one entry per CDR3 protein. The V and J calls and clone size are TCRdb's, not the authors'. The table records about 190,000 distinct CDR3 sequences, about 22% of them present only once. J was trimmed by 1 base and V by 1 base; bases with no gene match: 11. The CDR3 consists of 18 residues. Germline CDR1 and CDR2: LGHNA and YSLEER. Documented time point: patch test 3, about 24 weeks after DPC sensitization. Documented treatment: therapeutic diphenylcyclopropenone sensitization with weekly scalp DPC.

General observations from the study: It should be noted that donors had alopecia, so their immune response may differ from healthy people's.

The chain joins TRBV4-3 to TRBJ2-5; 8 bases are shared with TRBD2. Material: whole blood, obtained in connection with sensitization to the hapten diphenylcyclopropenone (DPC). The source is a woman aged 35 to 49 with alopecia areata. Some clones in this sample may be carry-over from other donors' samples. This chain's CDR3 is CASSQGPGRLASQETQYF. CDR3 nucleotide sequence: TGCGCCAGCAGCCAAGGTCCCGGTAGACTAGCGAGCCAAGAGACCCAGTACTTC.